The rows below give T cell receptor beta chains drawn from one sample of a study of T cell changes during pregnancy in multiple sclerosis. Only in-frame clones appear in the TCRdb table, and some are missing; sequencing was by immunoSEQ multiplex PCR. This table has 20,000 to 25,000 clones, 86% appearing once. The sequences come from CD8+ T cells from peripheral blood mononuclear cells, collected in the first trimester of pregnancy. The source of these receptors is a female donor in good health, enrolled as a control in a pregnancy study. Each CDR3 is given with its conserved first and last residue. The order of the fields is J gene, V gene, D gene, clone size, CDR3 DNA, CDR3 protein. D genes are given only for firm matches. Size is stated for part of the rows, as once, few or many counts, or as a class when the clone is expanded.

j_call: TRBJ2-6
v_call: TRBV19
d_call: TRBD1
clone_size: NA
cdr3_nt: TGTGCCAGTAACCCGGGACAGGAACCCTCTGGGGCCAACGTCCTGACTTTC
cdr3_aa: CASNPGQEPSGANVLTF

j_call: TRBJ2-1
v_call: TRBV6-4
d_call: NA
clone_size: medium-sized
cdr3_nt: TGTGCCAGCAGTGACGAGGGGGGGGGCCGGAATGAGCAGTTCTTC
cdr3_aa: CASSDEGGGRNEQFF

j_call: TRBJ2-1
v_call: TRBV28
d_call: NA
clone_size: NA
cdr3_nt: TGTGCCAGCAGTTTTAGGACTCAAGCCTACAATGAGCAGTTCTTC
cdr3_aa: CASSFRTQAYNEQFF

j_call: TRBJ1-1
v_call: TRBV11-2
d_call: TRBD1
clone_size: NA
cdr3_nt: TGTGCCAGCAGGCCCGCCAGGGGGCGCACTGAAGCTTTCTTT
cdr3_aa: CASRPARGRTEAFF

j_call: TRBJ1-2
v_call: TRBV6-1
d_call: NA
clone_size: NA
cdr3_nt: TGTGCCAGCAGTGAAGCCCCGAGCGATCCCGGGGATGGCTACACCTTC
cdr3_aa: CASSEAPSDPGDGYTF

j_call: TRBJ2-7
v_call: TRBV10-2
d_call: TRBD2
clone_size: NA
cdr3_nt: TGCGCCAGCAGTCAAACTAGCGGGAGTTACGAGCAGTACTTC
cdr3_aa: CASSQTSGSYEQYF

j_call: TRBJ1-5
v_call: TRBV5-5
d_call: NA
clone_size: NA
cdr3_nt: TGTGCCAGCAGGCCTAGCCCCGAATATCAGCCCCAGCATTTT
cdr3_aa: CASRPSPEYQPQHF

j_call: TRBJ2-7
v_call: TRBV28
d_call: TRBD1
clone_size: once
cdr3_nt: TGTGCCAGCAGCATAACAGGGGGCAACTACGAGCAGTACTTC
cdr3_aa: CASSITGGNYEQYF

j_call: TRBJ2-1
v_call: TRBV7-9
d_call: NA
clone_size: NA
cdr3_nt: TGTGCCAGCAGCTTAGGGGAATCGGGGGCCTACAATGAGCAGTTCTTC
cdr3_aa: CASSLGESGAYNEQFF

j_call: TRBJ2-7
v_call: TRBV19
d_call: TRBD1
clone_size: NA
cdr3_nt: TGTGCCAGTAGTATCCGGGACAGGGTATACGAGCAGTACTTC
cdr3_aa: CASSIRDRVYEQYF

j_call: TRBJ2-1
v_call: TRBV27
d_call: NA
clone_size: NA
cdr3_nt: TGTGCCAGCAGTTGGGAGGTCTTGAGTGAGCAGTTCTTC
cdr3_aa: CASSWEVLSEQFF

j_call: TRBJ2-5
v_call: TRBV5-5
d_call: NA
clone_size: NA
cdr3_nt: TGTGCCAGCAGCGACACACTCCAAGAGACCCAGTACTTC
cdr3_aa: CASSDTLQETQYF

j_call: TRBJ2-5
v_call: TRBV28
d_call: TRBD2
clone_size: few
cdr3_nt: TGTGCCAGCAGTCTACTCACAGCGGGGGTCCCGGAGACCCAGTACTTC
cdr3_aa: CASSLLTAGVPETQYF

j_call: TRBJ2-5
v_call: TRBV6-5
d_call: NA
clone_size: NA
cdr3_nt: TGTGCCAGCAGTTACTCGATCGGAGGGGCAGAGACCCAGTACTTC
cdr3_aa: CASSYSIGGAETQYF

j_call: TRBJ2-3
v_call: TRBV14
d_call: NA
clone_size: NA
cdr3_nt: TGTGCCAGCAGCCAAGGAGCCTCCGATACGCAGTATTTT
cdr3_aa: CASSQGASDTQYF

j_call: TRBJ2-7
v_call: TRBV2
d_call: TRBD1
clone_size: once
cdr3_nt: TGTGCCAGCAGCTATACAGGGGAACCCTCCTACGAGCAGTACTTC
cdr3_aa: CASSYTGEPSYEQYF

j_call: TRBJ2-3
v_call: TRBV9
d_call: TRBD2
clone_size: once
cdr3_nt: TGTGCCAGCAGCTATAGCGGGAGTGGGCCAGGCACAGATACGCAGTATTTT
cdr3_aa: CASSYSGSGPGTDTQYF

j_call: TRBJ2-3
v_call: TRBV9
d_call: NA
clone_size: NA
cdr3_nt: TGTGCCAGCAGCCCCCGCGGCGGGGCCCTCACAGATACGCAGTATTTT
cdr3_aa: CASSPRGGALTDTQYF

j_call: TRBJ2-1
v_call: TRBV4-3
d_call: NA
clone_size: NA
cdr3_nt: TGCGCCAGCAGCCAAGAAGCCAGGGCCTACAATGAGCAGTTCTTC
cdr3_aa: CASSQEARAYNEQFF

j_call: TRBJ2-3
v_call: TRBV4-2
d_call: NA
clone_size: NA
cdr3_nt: TGTGCCAGCAGCCAAGCGCCCCCGGGGGAACCGGGCGGGCCAGATACGCAGTATTTT
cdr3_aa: CASSQAPPGEPGGPDTQYF

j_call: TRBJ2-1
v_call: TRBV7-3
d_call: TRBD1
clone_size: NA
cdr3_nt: TGTGCCAGCAGCTTGGGACAGGGGGCGCAGGGCAATGAGCAGTTCTTC
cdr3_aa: CASSLGQGAQGNEQFF

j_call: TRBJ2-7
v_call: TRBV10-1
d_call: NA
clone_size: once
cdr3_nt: TGCGCCAGGCTCCCTGACAGACCATACGAGCAGTACTTC
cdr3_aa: CARLPDRPYEQYF

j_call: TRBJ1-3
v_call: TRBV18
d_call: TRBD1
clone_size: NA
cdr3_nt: TGTGCCAGCTCATGGAGCTTGGACAGGGAGGACTCTGGAAACACCATATATTTT
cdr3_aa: CASSWSLDREDSGNTIYF

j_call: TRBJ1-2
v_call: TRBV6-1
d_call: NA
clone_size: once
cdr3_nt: TGTGCCAGCAGTGAAATGGCGGTGCAAAATGGCTACACCTTC
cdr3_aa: CASSEMAVQNGYTF

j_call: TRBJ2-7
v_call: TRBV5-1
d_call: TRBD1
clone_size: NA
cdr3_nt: TGCGCCAGCAGCTCCGAGGGACAGACGTACGAGCAGTACTTC
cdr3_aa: CASSSEGQTYEQYF

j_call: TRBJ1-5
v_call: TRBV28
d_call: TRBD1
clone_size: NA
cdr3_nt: TGTGCCAGCAGTTCCCAGGACAGGGTGAGGGAGCCCCAGCATTTT
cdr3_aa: CASSSQDRVREPQHF

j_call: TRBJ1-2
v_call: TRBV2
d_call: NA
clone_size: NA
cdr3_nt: TGTGCCAGCAAGGGGGTGGGGGTTTTCTCTGGCTACACCTTC
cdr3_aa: CASKGVGVFSGYTF

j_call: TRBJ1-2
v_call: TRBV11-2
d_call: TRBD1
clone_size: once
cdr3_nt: TGTGCCAGCAAACCGACAGGGGTGTACTATGGCTACACCTTC
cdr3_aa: CASKPTGVYYGYTF

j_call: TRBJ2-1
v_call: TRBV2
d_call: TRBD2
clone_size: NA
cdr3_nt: TGTGCCAGCACTGGTTGGCTAGCGGACAATGAGCAGTTCTTC
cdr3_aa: CASTGWLADNEQFF